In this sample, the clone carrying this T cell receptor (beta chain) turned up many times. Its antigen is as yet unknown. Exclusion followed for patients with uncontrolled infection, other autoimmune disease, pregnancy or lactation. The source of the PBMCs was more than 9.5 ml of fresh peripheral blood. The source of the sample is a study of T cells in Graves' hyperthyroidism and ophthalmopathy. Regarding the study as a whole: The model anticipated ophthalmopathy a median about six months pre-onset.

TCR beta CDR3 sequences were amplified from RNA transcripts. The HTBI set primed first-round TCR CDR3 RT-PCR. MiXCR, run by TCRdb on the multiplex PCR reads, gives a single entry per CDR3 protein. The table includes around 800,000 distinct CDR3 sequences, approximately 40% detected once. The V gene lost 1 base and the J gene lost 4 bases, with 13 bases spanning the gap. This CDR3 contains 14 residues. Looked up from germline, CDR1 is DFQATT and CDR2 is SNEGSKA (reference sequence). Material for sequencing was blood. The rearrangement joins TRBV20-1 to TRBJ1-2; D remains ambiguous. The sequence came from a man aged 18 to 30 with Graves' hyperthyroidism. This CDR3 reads CSARVGRVGYGYTF. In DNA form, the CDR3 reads TGCAGTGCTAGAGTGGGAAGGGTAGGCTATGGCTACACCTTC.